This TCR beta chain was documented in a study of blood T cell repertoires in COVID-19. Whole-study context: Researchers got acute and convalescent COVID-19 samples from the United States, Italy and Spain.

The germline CDR1 and CDR2 sequences are MNHEY and SVGAGI. Trimming pared 0 bases from V and 5 bases from J, leaving 11 bases between. The CDR3 length is 15 residues. The authors' processing: The assay estimated nucleated cells by amplifying reference gene primers. Sequencing used immunoSEQ multiplex PCR; TCRdb keeps in-frame clones, though not all of them. The V and J calls and clone size are taken from that table; D and trimming were inferred from the DNA. The sample consists of about 30,000 clones, more than 90% of them appearing once. The sequencing input was peripheral blood. V and J are TRBV6-5 and TRBJ2-1; no reliable D call. The TCR was taken from a man aged 55 to 70 with active or convalescent COVID-19. The CDR3 DNA reads TGTGCCAGCAGTTACTCGATGTACAATAACAATGAGCAGTTCTTC. Protein product: CASSYSMYNNNEQFF.